Listed below are T cell receptor beta chains from one sample, sequenced in a study of OX40 agonist ivuxolimab in advanced cancers. Using immunoSEQ multiplex PCR, the repertoire was profiled, and TCRdb retains in-frame clones only, with some absent. The table includes 50,000 or so clones, roughly 84% detected once. Sequencing used CD4+ or CD8+ T cells sorted from blood, obtained in a trial of the OX40 agonist ivuxolimab. All receptors derive from an adult with an advanced solid tumor such as melanoma, head and neck, liver or kidney cancer. Each CDR3 is given with its conserved first and last residue. Each record gives: V gene, J gene, clone size, D gene, CDR3 DNA, CDR3 protein. The D gene is left open where the match is weak. Part of the rows lack a size; the others show once, few, many or a class for expanded clones.

>TRBV11-2|TRBJ2-1|-|-
TGTGCCAGCAGCTTACTTGGCGGGCATTACAATGAGCAGTTCTTC
CASSLLGGHYNEQFF
>TRBV14|TRBJ1-2|-|-
TGTGCCAGCAGCCAACAGGATGAGCCCTATGGCTACACCTTC
CASSQQDEPYGYTF
>TRBV9|TRBJ1-2|-|-
TGTGCCAGCAGCGTAGCGGTAGGCCCCAACTATGGCTACACCTTC
CASSVAVGPNYGYTF
>TRBV28|TRBJ1-2|-|TRBD1
TGTGCCAGCACCCCCGGGACAGTCGGCTACACCTTC
CASTPGTVGYTF
>TRBV19|TRBJ1-3|-|-
TGTGCCAGTAGTATGGGAGGGATTGGAAACACCATATATTTT
CASSMGGIGNTIYF
>TRBV19|TRBJ1-2|-|-
TGTGCCAGTAGTACGCAACAGGGCTATGGCTACACCTTC
CASSTQQGYGYTF
>TRBV4-1|TRBJ1-2|many|-
TGCGCCAGCAGCCAAGATAACCCCTCGGCAGAATGCTACACCTTC
CASSQDNPSAECYTF
>TRBV2|TRBJ1-6|-|-
TGTGCCAGCAGTGAAGCGCTGGGACGGAAGAATAATTCACCCCTCCACTTT
CASSEALGRKNNSPLHF
>TRBV9|TRBJ2-1|once|TRBD2
TGTGCCAGCAGCCCGGGACTAGCGGGAAATGAGCAGTTCTTC
CASSPGLAGNEQFF
>TRBV5-6|TRBJ2-3|few|TRBD1
TGTGCCAGCAGGCCTGGAACAGGGGGCTCCCTATTATTGCAGTATTTT
CASRPGTGGSLLLQYF
>TRBV4-1|TRBJ2-1|-|TRBD2
TGCGCCAGCAGCCAAGCAGCGGGAGGTTTTAATGAGCAGTTCTTC
CASSQAAGGFNEQFF
>TRBV19|TRBJ1-2|-|TRBD1
TGTGCCAGTAACGTCATCCCGGGACAGGGAAGTCCGACTAACTATGGCTACACCTTC
CASNVIPGQGSPTNYGYTF
>TRBV7-2|TRBJ2-1|-|-
TGTGCCAGCAGCTTTTTATGGGATGAGCAGTTCTTC
CASSFLWDEQFF
>TRBV30|TRBJ2-7|-|TRBD1
TGTGCCTGGAGTATCCGGGACAGGGGGATCGAGCAGTACTTC
CAWSIRDRGIEQYF
>TRBV29-1|TRBJ2-7|-|TRBD1
TGCAGCCCCGAACAACGCACAGGGGGCTACGAGCAGTACTTC
CSPEQRTGGYEQYF
>TRBV7-9|TRBJ1-1|-|-
TGTGCCAGCAGCCTGGAGAACACTGAAGCTTTCTTT
CASSLENTEAFF
>TRBV5-1|TRBJ2-1|-|-
TGCGCCAGCAGCTTGGAGGTAGCGAAGAGCAATGAGCAGTTCTTC
CASSLEVAKSNEQFF
>TRBV5-6|TRBJ1-5|few|-
TGTGCCAGCAGCTCTACGCTACAGGGCTTGGGCAATCAGCCCCAGCATTTT
CASSSTLQGLGNQPQHF
>TRBV7-3|TRBJ2-1|-|TRBD2
TGTGCCAGCAGCTCCTTAGCGGGAGGGAGAACCACCAATGAGCAGTTCTTC
CASSSLAGGRTTNEQFF
>TRBV11-2|TRBJ2-1|-|-
TGTGCCAGCAGCACGGACAGGGAGGGTCACAAGTTCTTC
CASSTDREGHKFF
>TRBV7-9|TRBJ2-7|-|TRBD1
TGTGCCAGCAGCTTAGCCCTGCGGGACAGGGGTGACGAGCAGTACTTC
CASSLALRDRGDEQYF
>TRBV10-3|TRBJ1-5|-|TRBD1
TGTGCCATCAGTGAAGGGGACAGGGCACAGCCCCAGCATTTT
CAISEGDRAQPQHF
>TRBV6-1|TRBJ1-2|-|-
TGTGCCAGCTCGGGGTGGGCTAACTATGGCTACACCTTC
CASSGWANYGYTF
>TRBV28|TRBJ2-7|once|-
TGTGCCAGCAGTTCCGGGACGCAAATCTACGAGCAGTACTTC
CASSSGTQIYEQYF
>TRBV7-9|TRBJ1-4|-|-
TGTGCCAGCAGCTCCAGAAGGGTGACTAATGAAAAACTGTTTTTT
CASSSRRVTNEKLFF
>TRBV6-1|TRBJ2-2|-|-
TGTGCCTCCCGGCGGGGCGCGAACACCGGGGAGCTGTTTTTT
CASRRGANTGELFF
>TRBV7-9|TRBJ1-5|-|TRBD1
TGTGCCAGCGGACAGGACAATCAGCCCCAGCATTTT
CASGQDNQPQHF
>TRBV2|TRBJ1-6|-|-
TGTGCCAGCAGTACGACCCGAGGGCTCTATAATTCACCCCTCCACTTT
CASSTTRGLYNSPLHF
>TRBV29-1|TRBJ1-4|-|TRBD1
TGCAGCGGCAGGGGGTCTAATGAAAAACTGTTTTTT
CSGRGSNEKLFF
>TRBV29-1|TRBJ2-7|-|-
TGCAGCGTTGTCTCCCAGGGTGGTCGCGAGCAGTACTTC
CSVVSQGGREQYF
>TRBV2|TRBJ2-1|-|TRBD1
TGTGCCAGCAGGACAGACAGGGGGCCCTACAATGAGCAGTTCTTC
CASRTDRGPYNEQFF